This TCR beta chain was identified during a study of control samples from healthy donors and cancer patients. Between the trimmed V and J ends, which lost 0 bases and 5 bases, there was a span of 17 bases. This CDR3 comprises 16 residues. The V gene's germline CDR1 is MNHNS and CDR2 SASEGT. Measured with immunoSEQ multiplex PCR; TCRdb has only the in-frame clones, and not every one. Found here are more than 75,000 clones, about 79% of them singletons; the top ten hold about 11%. This sequence was found in a woman in her twenties or thirties in good health. This sequence joins TRBV6-1 and TRBJ2-7; TRBD2 might be the D (6 bases). Sequenced input: blood. Written as DNA, the CDR3 is TGTGCCAGCAGTGAAGCGGCAGCCCGGTGGGGGGACGAGCAGTACTTC. Translating it yields CASSEAAARWGDEQYF.